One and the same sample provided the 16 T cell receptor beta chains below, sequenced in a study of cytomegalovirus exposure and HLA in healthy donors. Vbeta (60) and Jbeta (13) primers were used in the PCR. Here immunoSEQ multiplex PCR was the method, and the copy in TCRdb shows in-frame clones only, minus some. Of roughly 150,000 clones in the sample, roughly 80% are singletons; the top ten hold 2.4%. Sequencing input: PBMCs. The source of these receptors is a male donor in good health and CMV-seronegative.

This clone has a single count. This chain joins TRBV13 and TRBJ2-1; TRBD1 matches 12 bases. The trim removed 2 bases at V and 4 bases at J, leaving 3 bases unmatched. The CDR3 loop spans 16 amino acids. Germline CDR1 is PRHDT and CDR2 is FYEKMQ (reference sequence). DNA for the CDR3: TGTGCCAGCAGCTTAAGGGGACAGGGGGCATACAATGAGCAGTTCTTC. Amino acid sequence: CASSLRGQGAYNEQFF.

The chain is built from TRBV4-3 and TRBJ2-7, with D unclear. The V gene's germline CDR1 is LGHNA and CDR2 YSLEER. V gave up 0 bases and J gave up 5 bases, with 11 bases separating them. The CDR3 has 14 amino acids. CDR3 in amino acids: CASSQERGKNEQYF. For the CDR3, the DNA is TGCGCCAGCAGCCAAGAAAGAGGAAAGAACGAGCAGTACTTC.

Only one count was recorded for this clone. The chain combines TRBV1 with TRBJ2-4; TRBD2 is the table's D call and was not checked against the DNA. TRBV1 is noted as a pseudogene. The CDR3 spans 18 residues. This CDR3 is CTSSQDASGSRSKNIQYF. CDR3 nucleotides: TGCACCAGCAGCCAAGATGCTAGCGGGAGTAGGAGCAAAAACATTCAGTACTTC.

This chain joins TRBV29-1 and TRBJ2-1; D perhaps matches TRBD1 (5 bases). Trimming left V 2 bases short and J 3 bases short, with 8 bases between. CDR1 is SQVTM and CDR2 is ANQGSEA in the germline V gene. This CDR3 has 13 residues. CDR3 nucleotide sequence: TGCAGCGTTGAATTCAGGGTCTACAATGAGCAGTTCTTC. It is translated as CSVEFRVYNEQFF.

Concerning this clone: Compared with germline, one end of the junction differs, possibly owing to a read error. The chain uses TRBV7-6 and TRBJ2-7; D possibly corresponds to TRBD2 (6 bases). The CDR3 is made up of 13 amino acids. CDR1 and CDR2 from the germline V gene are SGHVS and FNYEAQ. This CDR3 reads CASSLDDGGSLNF. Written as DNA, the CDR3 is TGTGCCAGCAGCTTAGACGACGGGGGTAGCCTGAACTTC.

The CDR3 loop reads CASSATLVGGGNEKLFF. The CDR3 nucleotides are TGTGCCAGCAGTGCGACCTTGGTTGGTGGGGGCAATGAAAAACTGTTTTTT. The chain couples TRBV2 to TRBJ1-4, with a tentative D call TRBD1 (6 bases). Deletions cut 4 bases from V and 5 bases from J, with 20 bases between. Germline V gene lookup returns CDR1 SNHLY and CDR2 FYNNEI. This CDR3 region has 17 residues.

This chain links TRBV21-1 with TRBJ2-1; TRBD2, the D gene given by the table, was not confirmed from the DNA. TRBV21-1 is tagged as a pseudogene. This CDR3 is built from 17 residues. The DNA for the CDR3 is TGTGCCAGCAGCAAAGTCCACCTAGCGGGGGGTTACAATGAGCAGTTCTTC. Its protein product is CASSKVHLAGGYNEQFF.

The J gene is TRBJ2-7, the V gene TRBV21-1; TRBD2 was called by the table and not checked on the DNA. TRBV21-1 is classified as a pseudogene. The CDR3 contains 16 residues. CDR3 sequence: CASSRVLAGGNYEQYF. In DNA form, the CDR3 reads TGTGCCAGCAGCAGAGTCCTAGCGGGGGGAAACTACGAGCAGTACTTC.

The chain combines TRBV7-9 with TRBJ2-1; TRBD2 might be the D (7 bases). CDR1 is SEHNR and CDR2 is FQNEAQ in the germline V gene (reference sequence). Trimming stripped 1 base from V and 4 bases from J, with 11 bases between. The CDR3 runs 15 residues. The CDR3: CASSLGGGGYNEQFF. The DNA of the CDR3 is TGTGCCAGCAGCTTAGGGGGGGGCGGTTACAATGAGCAGTTCTTC.

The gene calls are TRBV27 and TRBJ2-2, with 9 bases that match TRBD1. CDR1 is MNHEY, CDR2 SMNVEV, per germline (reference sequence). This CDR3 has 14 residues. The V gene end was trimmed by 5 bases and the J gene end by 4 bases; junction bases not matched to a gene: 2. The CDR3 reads CASSPDRGTGELFF. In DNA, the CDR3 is TGTGCCAGCAGTCCGGACAGGGGCACCGGGGAGCTGTTTTTT.

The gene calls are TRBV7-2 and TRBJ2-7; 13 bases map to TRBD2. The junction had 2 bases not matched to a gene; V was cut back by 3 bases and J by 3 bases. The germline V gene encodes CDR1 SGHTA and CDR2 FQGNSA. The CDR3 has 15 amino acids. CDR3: CASSFRLAGGYEQYF. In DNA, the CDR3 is TGTGCCAGCAGCTTTCGACTAGCGGGAGGCTACGAGCAGTACTTC.

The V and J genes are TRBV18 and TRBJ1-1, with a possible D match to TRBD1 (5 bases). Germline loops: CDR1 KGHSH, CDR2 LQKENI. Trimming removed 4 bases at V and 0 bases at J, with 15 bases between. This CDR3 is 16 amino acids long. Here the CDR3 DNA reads TGTGCCAGCTCACTCAGGCTTGGGGGGTTGAACACTGAAGCTTTCTTT. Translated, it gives CASSLRLGGLNTEAFF. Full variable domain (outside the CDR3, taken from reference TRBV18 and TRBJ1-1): NAGVMQNPRHLVRRRGQEARLRCSPMKGHSHVYWYRQLPEEGLKFMVYLQKENIIDESGMPKERFSAEFPKEGPSILRIQQVVRGDSAAYFCASSLRLGGLNTEAFFGQGTRLTVV.

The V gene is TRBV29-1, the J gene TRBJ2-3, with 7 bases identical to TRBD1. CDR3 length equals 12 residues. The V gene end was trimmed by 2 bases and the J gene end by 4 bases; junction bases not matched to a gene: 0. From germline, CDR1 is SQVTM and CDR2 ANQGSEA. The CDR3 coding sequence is TGCAGCGTTGAACAGGGGGCAGATACGCAGTATTTT. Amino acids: CSVEQGADTQYF.

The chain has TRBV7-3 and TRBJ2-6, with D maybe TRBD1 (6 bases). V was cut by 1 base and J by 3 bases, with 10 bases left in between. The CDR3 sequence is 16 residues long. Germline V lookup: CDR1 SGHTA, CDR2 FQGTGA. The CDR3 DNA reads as TGTGCCAGCAGCTTAATGGGGGCCTATGGGGCCAACGTCCTGACTTTC. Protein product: CASSLMGAYGANVLTF. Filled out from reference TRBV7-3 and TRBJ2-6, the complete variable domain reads GAGVSQTPSNKVTEKGKYVELRCDPISGHTALYWYRQSLGQGPEFLIYFQGTGAADDSGLPNDRFFAVRPEGSVSTLKIQRTERGDSAVYLCASSLMGAYGANVLTFGAGSRLTVL.

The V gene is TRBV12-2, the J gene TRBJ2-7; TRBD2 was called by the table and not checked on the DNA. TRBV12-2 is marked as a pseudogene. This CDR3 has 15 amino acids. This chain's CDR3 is CASRLGVPGLFEQYF. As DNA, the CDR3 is TGTGCAAGTCGCTTAGGGGTCCCGGGGTTGTTCGAGCAGTACTTC.

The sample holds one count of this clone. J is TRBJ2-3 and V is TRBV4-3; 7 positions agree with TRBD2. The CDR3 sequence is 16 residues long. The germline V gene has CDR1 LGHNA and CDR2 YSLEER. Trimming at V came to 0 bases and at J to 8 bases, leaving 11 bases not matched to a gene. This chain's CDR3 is CASSQDAGGSFFTQYF. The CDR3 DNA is TGCGCCAGCAGCCAAGATGCCGGCGGGAGTTTTTTTACGCAGTATTTT.